This record looks at one T cell receptor (beta chain) sequence and its context. As yet, its antigen is unknown. The sample belongs to a study of molecular identifiers for immune sequencing clone quantification. Background on the study: Naive CD8 cell RNA, from around 20,000 or 100,000 cells, was split five ways in replicates, with four sequenced. Study results and limitations: Among 800,000 to 1,000,000 naive cells, spiked Jurkat TCR RNA from a single cell was reportedly detectable.

A CD8+CD4-CCR7+CD45RA+ gate was used to sort naive CD8 T cells. The V gene's germline CDR1 is ENHRY and CDR2 SYGVKD. The CDR3 has 18 residues. J was trimmed by 2 bases and V by 6 bases; bases with no gene match: 18. It was with previously described methods and listed TCR primers that bulk TCR libraries were made. TCRdb used MiXCR to reprocess the PCR reads, holding one entry per CDR3 protein. This table holds 400,000 to 600,000 distinct CDR3 sequences, 20% to 25% found once. The chain uses TRBV10-3 and TRBJ2-5; 7 bases map to TRBD1. The sequenced sample was naive CD8+ T cells from blood, with Jurkat cell RNA spiked in. Subset here: FACS-sorted CD8+CD4-CCR7+CD45RA+ naive T cells. This receptor was taken from a human donor in good health. Some libraries in this study had Jurkat cell RNA spiked in. The CDR3 loop reads CAISESGTVRPIQETQYF. In DNA form, the CDR3 reads TGTGCCATCAGCGAATCCGGGACAGTGAGACCGATTCAAGAGACCCAGTACTTC.